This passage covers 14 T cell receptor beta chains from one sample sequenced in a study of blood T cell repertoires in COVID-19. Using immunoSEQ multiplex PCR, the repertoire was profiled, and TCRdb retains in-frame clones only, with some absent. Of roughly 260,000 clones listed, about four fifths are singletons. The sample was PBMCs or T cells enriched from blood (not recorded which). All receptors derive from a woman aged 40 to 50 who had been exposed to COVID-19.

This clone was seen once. CDR3 coding DNA: TGTGCCTGGAGTAGGCAGGCGACCCCCTACAATGAGCAGTTCTTC. Encoded protein: CAWSRQATPYNEQFF. The chain is built from TRBV30 and TRBJ2-1; D not resolved. This CDR3 comprises 15 residues. Germline CDR1 is GTSNPN and CDR2 is SVGIG (reference sequence). V was clipped by 2 bases and J by 2 bases, with 13 bases between them.

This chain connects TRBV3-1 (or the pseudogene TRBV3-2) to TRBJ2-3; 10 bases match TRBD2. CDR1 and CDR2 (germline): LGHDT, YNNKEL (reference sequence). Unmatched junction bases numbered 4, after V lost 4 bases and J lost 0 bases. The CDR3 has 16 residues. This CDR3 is CASSPLAGESTDTQYF. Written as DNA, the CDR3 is TGTGCCAGCAGCCCCCTAGCGGGGGAGAGCACAGATACGCAGTATTTT.

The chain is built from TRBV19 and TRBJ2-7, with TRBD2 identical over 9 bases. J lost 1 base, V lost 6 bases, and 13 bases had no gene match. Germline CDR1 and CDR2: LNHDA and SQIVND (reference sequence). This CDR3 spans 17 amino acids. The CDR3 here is CASSGRLSSGVSYEQYF. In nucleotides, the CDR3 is TGTGCCAGTAGCGGCCGACTTTCTAGCGGGGTATCCTACGAGCAGTACTTC.

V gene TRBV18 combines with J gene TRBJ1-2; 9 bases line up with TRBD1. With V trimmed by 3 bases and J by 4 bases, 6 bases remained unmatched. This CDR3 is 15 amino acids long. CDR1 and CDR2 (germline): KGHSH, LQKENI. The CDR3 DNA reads TGTGCCAGCTCACCGTCCCGGGACAGGGCCTATGGCTACACCTTC. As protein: CASSPSRDRAYGYTF.

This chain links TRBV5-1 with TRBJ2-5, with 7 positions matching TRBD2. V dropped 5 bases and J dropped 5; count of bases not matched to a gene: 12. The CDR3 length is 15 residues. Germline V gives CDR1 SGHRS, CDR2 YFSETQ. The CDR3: CASRSEGLPAETQYF. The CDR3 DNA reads TGCGCCAGCAGGAGTGAGGGACTACCGGCGGAGACCCAGTACTTC.

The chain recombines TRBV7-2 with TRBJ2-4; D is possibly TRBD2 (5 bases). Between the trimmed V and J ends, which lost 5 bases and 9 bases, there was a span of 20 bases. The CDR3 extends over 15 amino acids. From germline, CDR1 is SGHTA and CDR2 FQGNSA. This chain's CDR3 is CASSPGLARASIQYF. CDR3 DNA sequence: TGTGCCAGCAGCCCGGGTCTAGCCCGGGCGAGCATTCAGTACTTC. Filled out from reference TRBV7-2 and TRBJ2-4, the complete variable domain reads GAGVSQSPSNKVTEKGKDVELRCDPISGHTALYWYRQSLGQGLEFLIYFQGNSAPDKSGLPSDRFSAERTGGSVSTLTIQRTQQEDSAVYLCASSPGLARASIQYFGAGTRLSVL.

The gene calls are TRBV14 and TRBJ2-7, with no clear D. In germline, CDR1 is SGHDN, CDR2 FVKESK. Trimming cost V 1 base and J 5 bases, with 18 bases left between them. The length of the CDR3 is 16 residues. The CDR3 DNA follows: TGTGCCAGCAGCCAAGGGGTGGGCAGGCCAAACCACGAGCAGTACTTC. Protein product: CASSQGVGRPNHEQYF.

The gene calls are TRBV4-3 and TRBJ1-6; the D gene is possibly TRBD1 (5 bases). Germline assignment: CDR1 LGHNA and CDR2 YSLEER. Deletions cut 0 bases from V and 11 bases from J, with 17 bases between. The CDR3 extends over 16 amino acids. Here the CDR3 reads CASSQEQGQGDPPLHF. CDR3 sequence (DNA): TGCGCCAGCAGCCAAGAACAAGGTCAGGGTGACCCACCCCTCCACTTT.

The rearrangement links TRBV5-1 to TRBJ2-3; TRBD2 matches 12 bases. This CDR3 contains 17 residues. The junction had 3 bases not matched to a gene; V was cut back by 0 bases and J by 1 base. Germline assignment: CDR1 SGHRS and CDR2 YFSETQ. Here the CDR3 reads CASSLALAGGRTDTQYF. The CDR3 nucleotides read TGCGCCAGCAGCTTGGCTCTAGCGGGGGGGCGCACAGATACGCAGTATTTT.

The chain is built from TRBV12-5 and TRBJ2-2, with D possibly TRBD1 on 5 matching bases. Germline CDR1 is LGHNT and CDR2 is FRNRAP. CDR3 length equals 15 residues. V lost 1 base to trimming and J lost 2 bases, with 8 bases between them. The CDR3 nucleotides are TGTGCTAGTGGTTTGGGACAGCCTAACACCGGGGAGCTGTTTTTT. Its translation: CASGLGQPNTGELFF.

The DNA of the CDR3 is TGTGCCAGCAGCCGGACAGGGATGAGCAATCAGCCCCAGCATTTT. Protein product: CASSRTGMSNQPQHF. This chain joins TRBV7-9 and TRBJ1-5; TRBD1 matches at 8 bases. J lost 1 base, V lost 5 bases, and 4 bases had no gene match. The CDR3 runs 15 residues. Germline V gives CDR1 SEHNR, CDR2 FQNEAQ (reference sequence).

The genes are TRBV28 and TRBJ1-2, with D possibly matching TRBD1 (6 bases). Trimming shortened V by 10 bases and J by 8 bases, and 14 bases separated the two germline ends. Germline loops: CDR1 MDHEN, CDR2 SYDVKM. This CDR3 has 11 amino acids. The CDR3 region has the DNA TGTGCCAACGGCGGGGGCGGCGGCTACACCTTC. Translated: CANGGGGGYTF.

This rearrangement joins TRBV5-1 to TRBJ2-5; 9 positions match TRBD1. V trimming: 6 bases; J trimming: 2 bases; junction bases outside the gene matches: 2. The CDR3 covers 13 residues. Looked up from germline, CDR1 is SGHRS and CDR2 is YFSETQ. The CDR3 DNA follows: TGCGCCAGCACGGGACAGGGACAAGAGACCCAGTACTTC. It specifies CASTGQGQETQYF.

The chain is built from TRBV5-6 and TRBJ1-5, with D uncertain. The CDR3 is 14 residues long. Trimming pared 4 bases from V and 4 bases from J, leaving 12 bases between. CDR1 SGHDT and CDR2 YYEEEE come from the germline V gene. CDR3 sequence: CASSLRPTNQPQHF. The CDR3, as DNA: TGTGCCAGCAGCCTTAGGCCGACTAATCAGCCCCAGCATTTT.